This is a list of T cell receptor beta chains from one sample in a study of cytomegalovirus exposure and HLA in healthy donors. The protocol was immunoSEQ multiplex PCR, while the TCRdb copy is restricted to in-frame clones and leaves out a portion. This sample yields under 200,000 clones, of which roughly 82% are seen a single time; about 1.6% belongs to the top ten. The source material was PBMCs. These receptors all stem from a girl between 10 and 17 years old in good health and CMV-seropositive. Both conserved end residues are part of each CDR3. Fields, in order: V gene, D gene, clone size, J gene, CDR3 protein, CDR3 DNA. D genes are given only for firm matches. Not every row has a clone size; where given, it reads once, few, many or a size class.

TRBV7-6,.,.,TRBJ2-7,CASSLDSTGVMSYEQYF,TGTGCCAGCAGCTTAGACTCTACGGGGGTGATGTCCTACGAGCAGTACTTC
TRBV28,TRBD1,.,TRBJ2-7,CASSSLRDSSYEQYF,TGTGCCAGCAGTTCTCTCCGGGACAGCTCCTACGAGCAGTACTTC
TRBV18,.,once,TRBJ1-5,CASSPASNQPQHF,TGTGCCAGCTCACCGGCTAGCAATCAGCCCCAGCATTTT
TRBV6-5,TRBD1,.,TRBJ2-5,CASTQAGTAKQTQYF,TGTGCCAGCACCCAAGCCGGGACAGCAAAGCAGACCCAGTACTTC
TRBV28,.,.,TRBJ2-4,CASSRQPSKNIQYF,TGTGCCAGCAGCAGACAGCCTTCCAAAAACATTCAGTACTTC
TRBV30,.,.,TRBJ1-4,CAWKQGVANEKLFF,TGTGCCTGGAAACAGGGAGTGGCTAATGAAAAACTGTTTTTT
TRBV5-4,TRBD1,.,TRBJ2-3,CASSPRLDRAGTDTQYF,TGTGCCAGCAGCCCTCGCCTCGACAGGGCTGGCACAGATACGCAGTATTTT
TRBV4-2,.,once,TRBJ1-2,CASSQLGVLPTF,TGTGCCAGCAGCCAACTCGGGGTCCTTCCCACCTTC
TRBV15,.,.,TRBJ2-1,CATSSLPRDSYNEQFF,TGTGCCACCAGCAGCCTTCCACGGGACTCCTACAATGAGCAGTTCTTC
TRBV29-1,TRBD1,.,TRBJ1-5,CSVESGGQAVDQPQHF,TGCAGCGTTGAATCAGGGGGACAGGCAGTCGATCAGCCCCAGCATTTT
TRBV19,.,.,TRBJ2-2,CATTPFGGELFF,TGTGCCACTACTCCCTTCGGCGGGGAGCTGTTTTTT
TRBV2,TRBD2,.,TRBJ2-1,CATFSGRPSYNEQFF,TGTGCCACCTTTAGCGGGAGGCCGTCCTACAATGAGCAGTTCTTC
TRBV5-5,.,.,TRBJ1-3,CASSLRLWTWDTIYF,TGTGCCAGCAGCCTACGCCTTTGGACATGGGACACCATATATTTT
TRBV10-3,TRBD1,few,TRBJ1-1,CAIGGDRHNTEAFF,TGTGCCATCGGGGGGGACAGGCATAACACTGAAGCTTTCTTT
TRBV2,TRBD1,.,TRBJ2-1,CASSGGTGVSYNEQFF,TGTGCCAGCAGTGGAGGGACAGGGGTATCCTACAATGAGCAGTTCTTC
TRBV4-2,.,.,TRBJ1-2,CASSQEGREEGYTF,TGTGCCAGCAGCCAAGAGGGCAGGGAGGAGGGCTACACCTTC
TRBV10-3,.,.,TRBJ2-7,CAISDGGWERQVYEQYF,TGTGCCATCAGTGACGGGGGGTGGGAGAGACAGGTCTACGAGCAGTACTTC
TRBV20-1,.,few,TRBJ2-7,CSPPSYEQYF,TGCAGTCCCCCTTCCTACGAGCAGTACTTC
TRBV27,.,few,TRBJ1-2,CASSFLRATPNGYTF,TGTGCCAGCAGTTTTCTCCGCGCAACCCCTAATGGCTACACCTTC
TRBV13,TRBD2,.,TRBJ2-7,CASSFGAAGDSYEQYF,TGTGCCAGCAGCTTCGGGGCGGCGGGAGACTCCTACGAGCAGTACTTC
TRBV19,.,once,TRBJ2-1,CASSLGGANEQFF,TGTGCCAGCTCGCTGGGGGGGGCGAATGAGCAGTTCTTC
TRBV4-1,TRBD1,.,TRBJ2-3,CASSRSTGSPDTQYF,TGCGCCAGCAGCCGATCGACAGGGAGTCCAGATACGCAGTATTTT
TRBV5-1,.,.,TRBJ1-2,CASSFAGGKDGYTF,TGCGCCAGCAGCTTCGCAGGCGGGAAGGATGGCTACACCTTC
TRBV30,.,.,TRBJ1-1,CAWSVLGRTEAFF,TGTGCCTGGAGTGTACTAGGACGGACTGAAGCTTTCTTT
TRBV10-1,.,few,TRBJ1-1,CASSEHPQDTEAFF,TGCGCCAGCAGTGAACACCCACAGGACACTGAAGCTTTCTTT
TRBV7-2,.,.,TRBJ2-7,CASSLAWEYEQYF,TGTGCCAGCAGCTTAGCGTGGGAGTACGAGCAGTACTTC
TRBV5-4,TRBD1,.,TRBJ1-3,CASSLWTGGGSGNTIYF,TGTGCCAGCAGCTTGTGGACAGGGGGCGGGTCTGGAAACACCATATATTTT
TRBV5-1,.,.,TRBJ2-3,CASSLFPDSNTDTQYF,TGCGCCAGCAGCTTGTTTCCGGACTCTAACACAGATACGCAGTATTTT
TRBV5-1,.,once,TRBJ2-7,CASSLGGTVIGEQYF,TGCGCCAGCAGCTTAGGCGGGACAGTTATCGGCGAGCAGTACTTC
TRBV11-2,.,.,TRBJ2-7,CASSPLNRVGNYEQYF,TGTGCCAGCAGCCCCCTGAACAGAGTCGGAAACTACGAGCAGTACTTC
TRBV14,TRBD2,.,TRBJ2-5,CASSLTGGRAWETQYF,TGTGCCAGCAGCCTCACGGGCGGGAGGGCCTGGGAGACCCAGTACTTC
TRBV13,.,.,TRBJ2-7,CASSSGISSYEQYF,TGTGCCAGCAGCTCGGGGATTAGCTCCTACGAGCAGTACTTC